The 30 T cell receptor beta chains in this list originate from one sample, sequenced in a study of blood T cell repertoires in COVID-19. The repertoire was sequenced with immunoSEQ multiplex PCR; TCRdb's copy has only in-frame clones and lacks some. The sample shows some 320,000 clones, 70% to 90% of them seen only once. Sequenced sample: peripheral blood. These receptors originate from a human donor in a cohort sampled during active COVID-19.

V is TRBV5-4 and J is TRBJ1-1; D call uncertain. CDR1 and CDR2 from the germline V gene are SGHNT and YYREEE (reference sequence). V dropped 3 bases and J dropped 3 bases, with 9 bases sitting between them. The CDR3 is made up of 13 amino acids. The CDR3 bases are TGTGCCAGCAGCTCGGGTGAATACACTGAAGCTTTCTTT. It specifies CASSSGEYTEAFF.

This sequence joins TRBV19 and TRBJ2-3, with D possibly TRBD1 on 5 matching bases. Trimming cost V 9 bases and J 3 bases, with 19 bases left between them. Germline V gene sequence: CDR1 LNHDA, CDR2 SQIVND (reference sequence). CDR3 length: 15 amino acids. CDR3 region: CASAVGQGITDTQYF. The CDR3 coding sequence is TGTGCCAGCGCCGTGGGGCAGGGAATAACAGATACGCAGTATTTT. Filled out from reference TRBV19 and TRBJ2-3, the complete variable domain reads DGGITQSPKYLFRKEGQNVTLSCEQNLNHDAMYWYRQDPGQGLRLIYYSQIVNDFQKGDIAEGYSVSREKKESFPLTVTSAQKNPTAFYLCASAVGQGITDTQYFGPGTRLTVL.

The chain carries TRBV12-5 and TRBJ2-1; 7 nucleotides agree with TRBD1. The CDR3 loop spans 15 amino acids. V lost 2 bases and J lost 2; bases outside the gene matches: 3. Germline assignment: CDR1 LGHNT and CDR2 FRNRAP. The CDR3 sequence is CASGLRGPAYNEQFF. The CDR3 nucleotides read TGTGCTAGTGGTTTGAGGGGGCCGGCCTACAATGAGCAGTTCTTC.

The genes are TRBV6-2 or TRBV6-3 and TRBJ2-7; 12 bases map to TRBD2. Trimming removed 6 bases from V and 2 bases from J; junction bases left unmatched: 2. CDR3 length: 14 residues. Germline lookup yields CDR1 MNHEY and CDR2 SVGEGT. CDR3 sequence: CASSLAGGAYEQYF. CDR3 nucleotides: TGTGCCAGCAGCCTAGCGGGGGGGGCCTACGAGCAGTACTTC.

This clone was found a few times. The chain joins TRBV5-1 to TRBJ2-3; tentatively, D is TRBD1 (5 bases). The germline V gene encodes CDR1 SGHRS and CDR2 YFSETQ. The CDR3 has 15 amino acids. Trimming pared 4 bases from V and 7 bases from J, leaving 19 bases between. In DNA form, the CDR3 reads TGCGCCAGCAGCAACCCGTCCTCGACAGTCTATACGCAGTATTTT. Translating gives CASSNPSSTVYTQYF.

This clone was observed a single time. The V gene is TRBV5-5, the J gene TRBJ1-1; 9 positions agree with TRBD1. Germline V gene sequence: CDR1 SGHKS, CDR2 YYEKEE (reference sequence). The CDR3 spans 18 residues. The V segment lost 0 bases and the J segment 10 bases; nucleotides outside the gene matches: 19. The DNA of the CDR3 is TGTGCCAGCAGCTTGGCAACCACGATCACACAGGGGGCAGGAGGAGCTTTCTTT. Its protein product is CASSLATTITQGAGGAFF.

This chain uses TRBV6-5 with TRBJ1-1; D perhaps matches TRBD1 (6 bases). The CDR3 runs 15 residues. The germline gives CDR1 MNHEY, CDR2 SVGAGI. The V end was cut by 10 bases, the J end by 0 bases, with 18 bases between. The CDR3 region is CANDRLDSMNTEAFF. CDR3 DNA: TGTGCCAACGACCGACTGGACAGCATGAACACTGAAGCTTTCTTT.

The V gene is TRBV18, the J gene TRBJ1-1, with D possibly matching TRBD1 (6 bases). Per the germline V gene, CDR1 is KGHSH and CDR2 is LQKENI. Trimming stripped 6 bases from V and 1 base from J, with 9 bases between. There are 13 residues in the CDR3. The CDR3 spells CASSGQTNTEAFF. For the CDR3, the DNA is TGTGCCAGCTCTGGACAGACGAACACTGAAGCTTTCTTT.

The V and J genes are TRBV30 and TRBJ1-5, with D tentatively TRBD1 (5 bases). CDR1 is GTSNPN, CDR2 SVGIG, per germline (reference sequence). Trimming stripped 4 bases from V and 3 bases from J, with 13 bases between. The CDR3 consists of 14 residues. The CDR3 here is CAWTQSGVNQPQHF. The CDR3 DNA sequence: TGTGCCTGGACTCAGTCGGGGGTCAATCAGCCCCAGCATTTT. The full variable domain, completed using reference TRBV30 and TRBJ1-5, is SQTIHQWPATLVQPVGSPLSLECTVEGTSNPNLYWYRQAAGRGLQLLFYSVGIGQISSEVPQNLSASRPQDRQFILSSKKLLLSDSGFYLCAWTQSGVNQPQHFGDGTRLSIL.

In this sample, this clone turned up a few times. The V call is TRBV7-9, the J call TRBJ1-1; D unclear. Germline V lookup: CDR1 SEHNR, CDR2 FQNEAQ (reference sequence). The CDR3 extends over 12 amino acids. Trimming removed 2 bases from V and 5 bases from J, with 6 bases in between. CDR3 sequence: CASSLQRTEAFF. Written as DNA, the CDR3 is TGTGCCAGCAGCTTACAGAGGACTGAAGCTTTCTTT.

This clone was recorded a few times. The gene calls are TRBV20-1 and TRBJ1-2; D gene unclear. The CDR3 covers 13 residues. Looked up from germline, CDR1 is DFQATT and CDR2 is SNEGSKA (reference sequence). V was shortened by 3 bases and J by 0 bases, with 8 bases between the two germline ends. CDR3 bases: TGCAGTGCTAGTATGCCAGCTAACTATGGCTACACCTTC. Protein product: CSASMPANYGYTF.

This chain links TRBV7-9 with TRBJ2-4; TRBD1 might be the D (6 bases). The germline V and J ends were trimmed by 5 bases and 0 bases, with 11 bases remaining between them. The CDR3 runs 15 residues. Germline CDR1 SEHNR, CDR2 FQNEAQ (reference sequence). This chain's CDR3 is CASSPSGVAKNIQYF. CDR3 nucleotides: TGTGCCAGCAGCCCCTCAGGGGTAGCCAAAAACATTCAGTACTTC.

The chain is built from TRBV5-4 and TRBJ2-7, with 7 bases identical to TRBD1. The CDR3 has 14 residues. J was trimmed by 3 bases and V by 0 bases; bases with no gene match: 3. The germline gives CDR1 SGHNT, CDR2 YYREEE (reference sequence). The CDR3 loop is CASSLGQGSYEQYF. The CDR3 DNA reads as TGTGCCAGCAGCTTGGGACAGGGAAGCTACGAGCAGTACTTC.

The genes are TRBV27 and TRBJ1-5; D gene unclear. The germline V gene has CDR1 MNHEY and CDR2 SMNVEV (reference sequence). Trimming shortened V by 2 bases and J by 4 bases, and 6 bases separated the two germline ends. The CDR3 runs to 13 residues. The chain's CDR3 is CASSLGQNQPQHF. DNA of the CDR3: TGTGCCAGCAGTTTAGGCCAGAATCAGCCCCAGCATTTT.

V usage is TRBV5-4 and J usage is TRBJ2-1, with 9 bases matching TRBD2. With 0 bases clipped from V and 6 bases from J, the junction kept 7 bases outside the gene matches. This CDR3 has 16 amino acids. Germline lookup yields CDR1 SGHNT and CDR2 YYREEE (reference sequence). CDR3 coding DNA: TGTGCCAGCAGCTTGGGTAGCGGGGGACTCATCAATGAGCAGTTCTTC. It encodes CASSLGSGGLINEQFF.

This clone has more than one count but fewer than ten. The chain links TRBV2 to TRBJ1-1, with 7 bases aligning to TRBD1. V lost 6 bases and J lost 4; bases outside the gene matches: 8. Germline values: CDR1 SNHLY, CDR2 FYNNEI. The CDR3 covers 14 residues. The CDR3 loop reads CASRDRDFSTEAFF. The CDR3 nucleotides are TGTGCCAGCAGAGACAGGGATTTTAGCACTGAAGCTTTCTTT.

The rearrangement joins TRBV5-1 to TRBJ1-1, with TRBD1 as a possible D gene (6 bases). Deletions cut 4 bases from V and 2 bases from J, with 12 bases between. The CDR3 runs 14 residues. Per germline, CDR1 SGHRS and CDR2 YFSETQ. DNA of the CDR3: TGCGCCAGCAGCACGGGACATGGAAACACTGAAGCTTTCTTT. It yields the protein CASSTGHGNTEAFF.

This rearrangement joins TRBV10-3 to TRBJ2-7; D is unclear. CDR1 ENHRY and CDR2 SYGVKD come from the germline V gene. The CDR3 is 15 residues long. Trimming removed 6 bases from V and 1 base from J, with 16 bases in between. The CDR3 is CAIRNARQASYEQYF. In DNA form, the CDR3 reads TGTGCCATCAGGAACGCCAGGCAGGCATCCTACGAGCAGTACTTC.

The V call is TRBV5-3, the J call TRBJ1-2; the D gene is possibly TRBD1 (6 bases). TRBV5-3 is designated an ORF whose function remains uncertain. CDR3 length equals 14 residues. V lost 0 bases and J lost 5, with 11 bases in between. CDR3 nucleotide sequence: TGTGCCAGAAGCTTGGTTACAGGGAATTATGGCTACACCTTC. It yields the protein CARSLVTGNYGYTF.

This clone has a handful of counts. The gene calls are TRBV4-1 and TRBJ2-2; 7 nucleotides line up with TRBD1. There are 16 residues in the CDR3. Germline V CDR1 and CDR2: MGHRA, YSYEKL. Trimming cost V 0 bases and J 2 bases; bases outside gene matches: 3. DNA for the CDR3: TGCGCCAGCAGCCAAGATTGGGACAGAAACACCGGGGAGCTGTTTTTT. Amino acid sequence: CASSQDWDRNTGELFF.

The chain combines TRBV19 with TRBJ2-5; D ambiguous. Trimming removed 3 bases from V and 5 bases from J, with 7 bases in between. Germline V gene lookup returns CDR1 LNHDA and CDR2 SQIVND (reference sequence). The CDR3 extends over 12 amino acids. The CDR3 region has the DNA TGTGCCAGTAGTATGTCCAGGGAGACCCAGTACTTC. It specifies CASSMSRETQYF.

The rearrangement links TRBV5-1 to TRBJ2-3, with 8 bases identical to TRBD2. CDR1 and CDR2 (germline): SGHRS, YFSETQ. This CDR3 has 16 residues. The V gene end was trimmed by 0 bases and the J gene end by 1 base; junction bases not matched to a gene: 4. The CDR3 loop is CASSLAAGVRTDTQYF. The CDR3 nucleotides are TGCGCCAGCAGCTTGGCAGCGGGGGTCCGCACAGATACGCAGTATTTT.

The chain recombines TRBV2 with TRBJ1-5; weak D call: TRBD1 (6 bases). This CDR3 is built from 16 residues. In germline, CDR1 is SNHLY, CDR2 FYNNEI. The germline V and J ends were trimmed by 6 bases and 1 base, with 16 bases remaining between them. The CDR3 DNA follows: TGTGCCAGCAGAGAAATACAGGGCAAGAGCAATCAGCCCCAGCATTTT. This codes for CASREIQGKSNQPQHF.

CDR3: CASSPGGAQETQYF. The CDR3 coding sequence is TGTGCCAGCAGCCCCGGGGGGGCCCAAGAGACCCAGTACTTC. V and J are TRBV4-2 and TRBJ2-5, with 8 nucleotides matching TRBD2. Germline V gives CDR1 LGHNA, CDR2 YNFKEQ. J gave up 1 base and V 4 bases, and 2 bases lay outside the gene matches. This CDR3 contains 14 residues.

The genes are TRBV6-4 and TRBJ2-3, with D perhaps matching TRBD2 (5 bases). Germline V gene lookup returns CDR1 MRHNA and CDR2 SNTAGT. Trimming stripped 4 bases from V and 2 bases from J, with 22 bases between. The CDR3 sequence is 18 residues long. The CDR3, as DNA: TGTGCCAGCAGTGTAAGGGCCTCGGGGTCCCGAGCCACAGATACGCAGTATTTT. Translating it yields CASSVRASGSRATDTQYF.

CDR3 nucleotide sequence: TGTGCCAGCAGTGGTGACAGGGGTGGTGGCTACACCTTC. Translating it yields CASSGDRGGGYTF. The chain combines TRBV27 with TRBJ1-2, with 8 bases fitting TRBD1. CDR1 MNHEY and CDR2 SMNVEV come from the germline V gene (reference sequence). The CDR3 covers 13 residues. V trimming: 5 bases; J trimming: 7 bases; junction bases outside the gene matches: 6.

The CDR3 here is CSVDTGTVTEAFF. The CDR3 nucleotides read TGCAGCGTTGATACCGGGACAGTCACTGAAGCTTTCTTT. The V call is TRBV29-1, the J call TRBJ1-1; 7 positions match TRBD1. After removal of 3 bases from V and 4 bases from J, the junction contained 5 bases not matched to a gene. CDR3 length equals 13 residues. The V gene's germline CDR1 is SQVTM and CDR2 ANQGSEA.

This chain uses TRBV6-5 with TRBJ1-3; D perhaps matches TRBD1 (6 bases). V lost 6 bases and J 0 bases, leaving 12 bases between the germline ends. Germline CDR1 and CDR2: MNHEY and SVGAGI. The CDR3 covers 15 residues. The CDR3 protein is CASSVDSFSGNTIYF. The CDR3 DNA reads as TGTGCCAGCAGCGTGGACAGTTTCTCTGGAAACACCATATATTTT.

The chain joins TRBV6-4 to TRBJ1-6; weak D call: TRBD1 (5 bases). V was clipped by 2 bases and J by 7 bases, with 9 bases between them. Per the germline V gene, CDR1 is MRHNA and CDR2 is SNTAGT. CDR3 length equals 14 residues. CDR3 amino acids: CASSDRGWNSPLHF. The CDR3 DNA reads TGTGCCAGCAGTGACAGGGGTTGGAATTCACCCCTCCACTTT.

The CDR3 DNA is TGCAGCGTGGAAAAGACAGGGGTCTCCTACAATGAGCAGTTCTTC. This sequence encodes CSVEKTGVSYNEQFF. V is TRBV29-1 and J is TRBJ2-1; 8 nucleotides agree with TRBD1. J gave up 0 bases and V 6 bases, and 7 bases lay outside the gene matches. The CDR3 covers 15 residues. Germline values: CDR1 SQVTM, CDR2 ANQGSEA.